This T cell receptor beta chain stems from a study of T cell changes during pregnancy in multiple sclerosis. The CDR3 extends over 18 amino acids. V was shortened by 0 bases and J by 0 bases, with 16 bases between the two germline ends. Germline CDR1 is SGDLS and CDR2 is YYNGEE. In this sample, this clone turned up once. Generated by immunoSEQ multiplex PCR, the TCRdb table keeps only in-frame clones and is missing some. Among tens of thousands of clones listed, 85% to 95% were seen once. The sample consisted of CD4+ T cells from peripheral blood mononuclear cells, taken in the third trimester of pregnancy. The receptor was derived from a female donor with multiple sclerosis, enrolled in a pregnancy study. The rearrangement links TRBV9 to TRBJ1-3; possible D gene TRBD1, 5 bases. The CDR3 nucleotides are TGTGCCAGCAGCGTAGAGGGGCGAGGATACGGCTCTGGAAACACCATATATTTT. The encoded protein is CASSVEGRGYGSGNTIYF.